The 5 T cell receptor beta chains below come from one sample, sequenced in a study of blood T cells in healthy people across ages. Then a second PCR, running roughly 6 to 11 cycles, was carried out with a sample-barcoded 5' primer and a J-beta primer mix. Each CDR3 protein is one row after TCRdb ran MiXCR on the 5' RACE reads. The sample has more than 1,400,000 distinct CDR3 sequences, approximately 40% seen once. What was sequenced was blood. The source of these receptors is a woman aged 18-29 years in good health.

The V call is TRBV11-2, the J call TRBJ2-5; a weak D match, TRBD1 (6 bases). Germline CDR1 is SGHAT and CDR2 is FQNNGV. The CDR3 contains 14 residues. With 3 bases removed from V and 4 bases from J, the gap between germline ends came to 12 bases. For the CDR3, the DNA is TGTGCCAGCAGCTTGAGGACAGTTCGAGAGACCCAGTACTTC. Its protein is CASSLRTVRETQYF.

The V gene is TRBV27, the J gene TRBJ2-1; D is possibly TRBD1 (5 bases). Trimming pared 5 bases from V and 10 bases from J, leaving 12 bases between. CDR1 MNHEY and CDR2 SMNVEV come from the germline V gene (reference sequence). This CDR3 is built from 12 residues. The CDR3 region has the DNA TGTGCCAGCAGTGCCTCAGGGTACGAGCAGTTCTTC. Residues: CASSASGYEQFF.

This sequence joins TRBV19 and TRBJ1-2; TRBD1 is a possible D gene (5 bases). Germline V gene sequence: CDR1 LNHDA, CDR2 SQIVND (reference sequence). The CDR3 totals 13 residues. V was clipped by 6 bases and J by 8 bases, with 16 bases between them. CDR3 DNA sequence: TGTGCCAGTAGGAATTCGGACACTGCAGGCTACACCTTC. It specifies CASRNSDTAGYTF.

The chain is built from TRBV20-1 and TRBJ2-1, with 11 bases matching TRBD1. Trimming took 5 bases from V and 6 from J; bases not matched to a gene: 12. The CDR3 is made up of 16 amino acids. In germline, CDR1 is DFQATT, CDR2 SNEGSKA (reference sequence). CDR3 in DNA: TGCAGTGCTGCCAAAGTCACGGGACAGGGGGGCAATGAGCAGTTCTTC. Translation gives CSAAKVTGQGGNEQFF.

This clonotype was counted only a few times. This chain uses TRBV27 with TRBJ2-3; 8 positions agree with TRBD2. Germline CDR1 reads MNHEY; CDR2 reads SMNVEV (reference sequence). The CDR3 sequence is 12 residues long. The CDR3 reads CAPREGTDTQYF. Written as DNA, the CDR3 is TGTGCGCCGCGGGAGGGCACAGATACGCAGTATTTT.